This T cell receptor (beta chain) comes out of a study of shared clonotypes between healthy human individuals. Whole-study context: Each donor contributed plates that comprised three CD4 naive, three CD4 memory, two CD8 naive and one CD8 memory.

The CDR3 is made up of 15 amino acids. Germline lookup yields CDR1 MDHEN and CDR2 SYDVKM. With V trimmed by 6 bases and J by 4 bases, 9 bases remained unmatched. Combining CD45RO+ cells with CCR7-negative CD45RA+ TemRA cells gave CD8 memory. Study-level points and caveats: Unshared clonotypes carried lower generation probabilities than those common to all four donors.

Deep-level assay runs were performed. Here immunoSEQ multiplex PCR was the method, and the copy in TCRdb shows in-frame clones only, minus some. The repertoire includes roughly 380,000 clones, 96% of them detected once, and about 0.32% sits in the top ten. In this sample, this clone turned up once. Its antigen is not known. The rearrangement joins TRBV28 to TRBJ1-2, with 9 nucleotides matching TRBD1. The sample consisted of memory CD8+ T cells sorted from blood. Subset noted: CD45RO+ cells pooled with CCR7-negative TemRA cells. The origin of this receptor is a man aged 30-40 years in good health. The CDR3 is CASSPLTGGSYGYTF. Here the CDR3 DNA reads TGTGCCAGCAGCCCCCTCACAGGGGGCAGCTATGGCTACACCTTC.